This TCR beta chain was identified in a study of T cell changes during pregnancy in multiple sclerosis (dated by TCRdb to 2018 to 2020). Broadly, across the study: The study examined how the T cell repertoire changed over the course of pregnancy in women with multiple sclerosis.

Library construction relied on the immunoSEQ multiplex PCR assay. TCRdb retrieved this table from immuneACCESS and kept in-frame rearrangements only. Not all clones are present; in checked studies, unresolved V genes account for under half, and no reason is known for the remainder. The sample table records approximately 14,000 clones; approximately 93% of these occur just once. The ten most abundant clones make up approximately 3% of the sample. On this clone: Its antigen has not been determined. No base-level quality is on record; no much larger clone is a single base apart.

The TCR originated in a female donor in good health, enrolled as a control in a pregnancy study. Sequencing was performed on peripheral blood, taken in the second trimester of pregnancy.

The CDR3 protein sequence reads: CASAGTGGNSPLHF. DNA sequence: TGTGCCAGCGCCGGGACAGGGGGAAATTCACCCCTCCACTTT. The sequence links TRBV25-1 to TRBJ1-6, with 11 central nucleotides matching TRBD1. The V end gives up 8 bases and the J end 7 bases, leaving 4 bases in the junction not matched to a gene. The CDR3 covers 14 residues, taking in both the cysteine and the phenylalanine. This entry keeps only the CDR3 DNA: 42 bases, framed from base 1. Sequences MGHDK (CDR1) and SYGVNS (CDR2) are obtained from the germline V gene. With all but the CDR3 taken from the reference TRBV25-1 and TRBJ1-6 genes, the full variable domain is: EADIYQTPRYLVIGTGKKITLECSQTMGHDKMYWYQQDPGMELHLIHYSYGVNSTEKGDLSSESTVSRIRTEHFPLTLESARPSHTSQYLCASAGTGGNSPLHFGNGTRLTVT.